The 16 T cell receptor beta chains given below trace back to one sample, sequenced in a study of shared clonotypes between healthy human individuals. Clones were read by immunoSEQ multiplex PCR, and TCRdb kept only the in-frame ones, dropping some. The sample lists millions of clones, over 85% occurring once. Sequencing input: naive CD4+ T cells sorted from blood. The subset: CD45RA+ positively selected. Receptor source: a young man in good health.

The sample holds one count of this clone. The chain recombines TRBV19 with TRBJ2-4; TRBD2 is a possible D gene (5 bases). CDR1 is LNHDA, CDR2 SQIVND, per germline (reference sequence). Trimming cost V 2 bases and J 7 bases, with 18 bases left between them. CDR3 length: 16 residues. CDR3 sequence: CASSISFSDLLNIQYF. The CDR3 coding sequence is TGTGCCAGTAGTATATCGTTTTCGGACTTGCTGAACATTCAGTACTTC.

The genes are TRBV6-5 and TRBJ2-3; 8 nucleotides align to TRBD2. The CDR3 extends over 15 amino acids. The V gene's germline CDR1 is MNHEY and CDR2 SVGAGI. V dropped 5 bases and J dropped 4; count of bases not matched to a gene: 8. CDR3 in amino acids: CASSRAGGPADTQYF. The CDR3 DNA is TGTGCCAGCAGTCGGGCGGGAGGCCCGGCAGATACGCAGTATTTT.

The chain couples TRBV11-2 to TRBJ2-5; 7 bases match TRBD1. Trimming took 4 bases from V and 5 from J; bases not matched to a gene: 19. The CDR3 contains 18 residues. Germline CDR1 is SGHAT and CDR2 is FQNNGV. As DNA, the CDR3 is TGTGCCAGCAGCTCCGTCCGACGGGACAGAGGACGAAGGGAGACCCAGTACTTC. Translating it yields CASSSVRRDRGRRETQYF.

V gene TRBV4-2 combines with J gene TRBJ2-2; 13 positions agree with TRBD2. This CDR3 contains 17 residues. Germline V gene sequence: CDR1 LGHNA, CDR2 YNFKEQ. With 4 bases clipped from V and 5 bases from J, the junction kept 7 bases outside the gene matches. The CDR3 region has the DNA TGTGCCAGCAGCCTAAAAGGACTAGCGGGGGTTACCGGGGAGCTGTTTTTT. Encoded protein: CASSLKGLAGVTGELFF.

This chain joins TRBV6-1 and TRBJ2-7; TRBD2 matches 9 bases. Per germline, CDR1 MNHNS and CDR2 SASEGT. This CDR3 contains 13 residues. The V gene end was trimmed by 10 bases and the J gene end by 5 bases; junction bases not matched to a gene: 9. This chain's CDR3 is CATRGGGAHEQYF. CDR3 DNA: TGTGCCACCCGCGGCGGGGGGGCCCACGAGCAGTACTTC.

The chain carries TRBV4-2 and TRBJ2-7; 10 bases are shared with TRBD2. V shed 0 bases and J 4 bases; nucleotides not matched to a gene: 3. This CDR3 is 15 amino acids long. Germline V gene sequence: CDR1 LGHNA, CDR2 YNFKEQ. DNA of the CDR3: TGTGCCAGCAGCCAAGATACTAGCGGGGCGTACGAGCAGTACTTC. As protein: CASSQDTSGAYEQYF.

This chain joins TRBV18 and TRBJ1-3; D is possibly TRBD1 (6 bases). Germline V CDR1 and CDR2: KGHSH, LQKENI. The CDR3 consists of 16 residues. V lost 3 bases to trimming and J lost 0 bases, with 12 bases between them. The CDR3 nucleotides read TGTGCCAGCTCACCTAGACAGGCTGACTCTGGAAACACCATATATTTT. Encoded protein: CASSPRQADSGNTIYF.

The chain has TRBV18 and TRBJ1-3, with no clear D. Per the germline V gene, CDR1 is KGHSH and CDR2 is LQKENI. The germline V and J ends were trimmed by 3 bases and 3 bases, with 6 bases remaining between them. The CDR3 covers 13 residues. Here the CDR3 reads CASSPSYGNTIYF. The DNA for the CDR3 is TGTGCCAGCTCACCTAGTTATGGAAACACCATATATTTT.

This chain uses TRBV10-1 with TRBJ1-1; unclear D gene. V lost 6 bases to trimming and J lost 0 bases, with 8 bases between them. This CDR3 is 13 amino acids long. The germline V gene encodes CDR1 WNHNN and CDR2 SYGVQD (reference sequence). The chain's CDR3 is CASRPDLNTEAFF. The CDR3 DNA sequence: TGCGCCAGCAGGCCCGACCTGAACACTGAAGCTTTCTTT.

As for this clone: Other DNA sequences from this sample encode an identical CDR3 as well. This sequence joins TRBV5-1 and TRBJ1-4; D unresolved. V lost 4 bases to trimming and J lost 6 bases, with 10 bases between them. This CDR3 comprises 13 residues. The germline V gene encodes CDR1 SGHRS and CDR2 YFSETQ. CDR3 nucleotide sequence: TGCGCCAGCAGCGGCCGGGTCGATGAAAAACTGTTTTTT. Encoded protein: CASSGRVDEKLFF. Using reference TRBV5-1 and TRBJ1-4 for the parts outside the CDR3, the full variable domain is KAGVTQTPRYLIKTRGQQVTLSCSPISGHRSVSWYQQTPGQGLQFLFEYFSETQRNKGNFPGRFSGRQFSNSRSEMNVSTLELGDSALYLCASSGRVDEKLFFGSGTQLSVL.

For the CDR3, the DNA is TGTGCCAGCACGACCGGGGACAGGGGGCGGCAAGAGACCCAGTACTTC. Its protein is CASTTGDRGRQETQYF. V is TRBV9 and J is TRBJ2-5, with TRBD1 matching 12 bases. Germline CDR1 is SGDLS and CDR2 is YYNGEE. This CDR3 contains 16 residues. After removal of 6 bases from V and 2 bases from J, the junction contained 8 bases not matched to a gene.

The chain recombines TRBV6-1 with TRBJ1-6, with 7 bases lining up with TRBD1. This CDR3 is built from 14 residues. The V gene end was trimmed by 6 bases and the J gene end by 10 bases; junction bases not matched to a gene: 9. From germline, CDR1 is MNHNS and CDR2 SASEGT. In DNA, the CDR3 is TGTGCCAGCAGGGAACCGACAGGGAACTCACCCCTCCACTTT. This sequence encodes CASREPTGNSPLHF.

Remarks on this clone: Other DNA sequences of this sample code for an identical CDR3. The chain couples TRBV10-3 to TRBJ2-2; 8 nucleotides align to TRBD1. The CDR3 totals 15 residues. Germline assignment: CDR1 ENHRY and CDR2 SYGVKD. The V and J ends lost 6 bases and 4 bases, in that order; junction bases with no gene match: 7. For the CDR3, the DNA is TGTGCCATCAGGGAGGGGACAGGAGGCACCGGGGAGCTGTTTTTT. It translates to CAIREGTGGTGELFF.

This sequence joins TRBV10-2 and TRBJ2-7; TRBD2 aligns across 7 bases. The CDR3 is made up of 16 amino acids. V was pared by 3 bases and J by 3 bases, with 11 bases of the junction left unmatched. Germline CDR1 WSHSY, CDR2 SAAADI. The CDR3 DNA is TGCGCCAGCAGTGACCCGTGGTGGGAGGGAGGCTACGAGCAGTACTTC. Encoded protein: CASSDPWWEGGYEQYF.

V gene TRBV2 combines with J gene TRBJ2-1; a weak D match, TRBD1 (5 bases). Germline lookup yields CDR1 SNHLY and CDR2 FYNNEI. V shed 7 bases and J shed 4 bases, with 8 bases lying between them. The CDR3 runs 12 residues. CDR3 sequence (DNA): TGTGCCAGCAAATACAGGTACAATGAGCAGTTCTTC. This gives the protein CASKYRYNEQFF.

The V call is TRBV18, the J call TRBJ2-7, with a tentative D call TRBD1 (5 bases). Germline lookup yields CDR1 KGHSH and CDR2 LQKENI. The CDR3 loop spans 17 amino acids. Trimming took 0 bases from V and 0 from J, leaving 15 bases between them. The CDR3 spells CASSPPYGATSSYEQYF. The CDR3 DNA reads TGTGCCAGCTCACCACCCTATGGGGCCACGAGCTCCTACGAGCAGTACTTC.